The 24 T cell receptor beta chains presented below share a single source sample, sequenced in a study of blood T cells in healthy people across ages. The authors ran a second PCR of roughly 6 to 11 cycles using a sample-barcoded 5' primer and a J-beta primer mix. TCRdb reprocessed the 5' RACE reads with MiXCR, giving one entry per CDR3 protein. The sample lists approximately 1.5 million distinct CDR3 sequences; about 32% were seen once. Sequencing used blood. These receptors were collected from a young woman in good health.

At least ten counts were recorded for this clonotype. DNA for the CDR3: TGCGCCAGCAGCTCCTTCCACATGGATGGGGCCTACGAGCAGTACTTC. Protein product: CASSSFHMDGAYEQYF. The chain uses TRBV5-1 and TRBJ2-7; no definite D call. Germline CDR1 is SGHRS and CDR2 is YFSETQ. Between the trimmed V and J ends, which lost 3 bases and 2 bases, there was a span of 18 bases. The CDR3 loop spans 16 amino acids.

The chain has TRBV19 and TRBJ2-1, with D possibly called TRBD1 or TRBD2 (5 bases each). The CDR3 covers 13 residues. In germline, CDR1 is LNHDA, CDR2 SQIVND (reference sequence). Trimming cost V 7 bases and J 4 bases, with 11 bases left between them. CDR3 region: CASKRDLYNEQFF. CDR3 coding DNA: TGTGCCAGTAAGAGGGACCTATACAATGAGCAGTTCTTC.

This clonotype came up a few times. The chain couples TRBV7-6 to TRBJ1-2; 8 bases are a match to TRBD1. J was trimmed by 5 bases and V by 5 bases; bases with no gene match: 10. From germline, CDR1 is SGHVS and CDR2 FNYEAQ. The CDR3 is 15 residues long. CDR3 DNA sequence: TGTGCCAGCAGCACCGGACAGGGCACTTTATATGGCTACACCTTC. Its protein product is CASSTGQGTLYGYTF.

V is TRBV29-1 and J is TRBJ2-1, with 11 nucleotides matching TRBD2. J gave up 7 bases and V 5 bases, and 10 bases lay outside the gene matches. This CDR3 has 15 amino acids. Germline V lookup: CDR1 SQVTM, CDR2 ANQGSEA. The CDR3 sequence: CSVRHTSGRGNEQFF. In DNA form, the CDR3 reads TGCAGCGTTCGGCATACTAGCGGGAGAGGAAATGAGCAGTTCTTC.

This clonotype has more than one count but fewer than ten. V is TRBV27 and J is TRBJ2-2, with D unclear. Germline assignment: CDR1 MNHEY and CDR2 SMNVEV (reference sequence). CDR3 length: 14 amino acids. Trimming shortened V by 1 base and J by 2 bases, and 5 bases separated the two germline ends. Written as DNA, the CDR3 is TGTGCCAGCAGTTTATATCCCAACACCGGGGAGCTGTTTTTT. Its translation: CASSLYPNTGELFF.

This clonotype was recorded a few times. V is TRBV20-1 and J is TRBJ2-3; no definite D call. V lost 4 bases and J lost 4, with 18 bases in between. The CDR3 contains 15 residues. Germline loops: CDR1 DFQATT, CDR2 SNEGSKA (reference sequence). The chain's CDR3 is CSANRHTPGADTQYF. The CDR3 DNA reads TGCAGTGCTAATAGACACACCCCTGGGGCAGATACGCAGTATTTT.

A remark on this clonotype: At one boundary the junction diverges from the germline segment, which might be a read error. The gene calls are TRBV5-1 and TRBJ2-1, with a weak D call TRBD2 (6 bases). From germline, CDR1 is SGHRS and CDR2 YFSETQ. This CDR3 comprises 16 residues. The CDR3 coding sequence is TGCGCCAGCAGCCCGGGGATAGCGGACGGATACAGTGAGCAGTTCTTC. This translates into CASSPGIADGYSEQFF.

This clonotype came up many times. This chain joins TRBV29-1 and TRBJ2-4; a possible D gene is TRBD1 (6 bases). Germline V gene sequence: CDR1 SQVTM, CDR2 ANQGSEA. Between the trimmed V and J ends, which lost 6 bases and 1 base, there was a span of 10 bases. The CDR3 length is 13 residues. The CDR3: CSVPDSAKNIQYF. In nucleotides, the CDR3 is TGCAGCGTCCCGGACAGCGCCAAAAACATTCAGTACTTC.

Worth noting for this clonotype: One base away lies a much larger clone, so this may be a sequencing read error. The CDR3 sequence: CTSSRTSPEGTEAFF. CDR3 coding DNA: TGCACCAGCAGCCGTACGAGTCCCGAGGGAACTGAAGCTTTCTTT. V is TRBV5-1 and J is TRBJ1-1; D unresolved. Germline V gene sequence: CDR1 SGHRS, CDR2 YFSETQ. The CDR3 runs to 15 residues.

On this clonotype: Sequence at one end of the junction differs from germline and may be a read error. The chain uses TRBV7-9 and TRBJ1-5; 7 nucleotides line up with TRBD1. Per the germline V gene, CDR1 is SEHNR and CDR2 is FQNEAQ (reference sequence). This CDR3 has 14 amino acids. The DNA of the CDR3 is TGTGCCAACAGCTCGGGACAGAAGGATCAGCCCCAGCATTTT. Translating gives CANSSGQKDQPQHF. Full variable domain (rest looked up from reference TRBV7-9 and TRBJ1-5): DTGVSQNPRHKITKRGQNVTFRCDPISEHNRLYWYRQTLGQGPEFLTYFQNEAQLEKSRLLSDRFSAERPKGSFSTLEIQRTEQGDSAMYLCANSSGQKDQPQHFGDGTRLSIL.

This clonotype was observed a handful of times. The chain joins TRBV28 to TRBJ1-6, with 7 bases that match TRBD1. Germline V gives CDR1 MDHEN, CDR2 SYDVKM. The CDR3 has 13 residues. V lost 6 bases and J lost 7; bases outside the gene matches: 3. CDR3 region: CASRRQGNSPLHF. In DNA, the CDR3 is TGTGCCAGCAGACGACAGGGAAATTCACCCCTCCACTTT. The variable domain in full, completed from reference TRBV28 and TRBJ1-6, reads DVKVTQSSRYLVKRTGEKVFLECVQDMDHENMFWYRQDPGLGLRLIYFSYDVKMKEKGDIPEGYSVSREKKERFSLILESASTNQTSMYLCASRRQGNSPLHFGNGTRLTVT.

The V gene is TRBV5-1, the J gene TRBJ2-4; a possible D gene is TRBD2 (6 bases). The DNA end is more similar to TRBJ2-7, so the J call may be wrong. CDR3 length: 15 amino acids. CDR1 is SGHRS, CDR2 YFSETQ, per germline. CDR3 sequence (DNA): TGCGCCAGCAGCACAAGAGTGGGAGGTGGATACGAGCAGTACTTC. Its translation is CASSTRVGGGYEQYF.

The sample holds many counts of this clonotype. The chain recombines TRBV4-1 with TRBJ2-1, with D perhaps assigned TRBD1 or TRBD2 (6 bases each). The CDR3 sequence is 15 residues long. V dropped 4 bases and J dropped 4 bases, with 14 bases sitting between them. Germline CDR1 MGHRA, CDR2 YSYEKL. The CDR3 DNA reads TGCGCCAGCAGCCCCATGGGGGGCGCTTACAATGAGCAGTTCTTC. It yields the protein CASSPMGGAYNEQFF.

The chain combines TRBV6-1 with TRBJ2-7; TRBD2 aligns across 7 bases. CDR1 is MNHNS, CDR2 SASEGT, per germline. V gave up 8 bases and J gave up 2 bases; unmatched junction bases: 3. CDR3 length: 12 residues. The CDR3 sequence is CASGEGTYEQYF. The CDR3 DNA reads TGTGCCAGCGGGGAGGGGACCTACGAGCAGTACTTC.

CDR3 nucleotides: TGTGCCAGCTGGGGGGACTTTCGAACCGGGGAGCTGTTTTTT. Amino acids: CASWGDFRTGELFF. The chain is built from TRBV28 and TRBJ2-2; perhaps TRBD2 as D (6 bases). Trimming shortened V by 8 bases and J by 5 bases, and 15 bases separated the two germline ends. Per the germline V gene, CDR1 is MDHEN and CDR2 is SYDVKM. This CDR3 region has 14 residues. Variable domain in full (rest from reference TRBV28 and TRBJ2-2): DVKVTQSSRYLVKRTGEKVFLECVQDMDHENMFWYRQDPGLGLRLIYFSYDVKMKEKGDIPEGYSVSREKKERFSLILESASTNQTSMYLCASWGDFRTGELFFGEGSRLTVL.

Turning to this clonotype: Compared with germline, one end of the junction differs, possibly owing to a read error. The rearrangement uses TRBV4-1 and TRBJ2-4, with D maybe TRBD2 (5 bases). The CDR3 is 15 amino acids. The germline V gene has CDR1 MGHRA and CDR2 YSYEKL. The CDR3 loop reads CAGSQSERAKNIQYF. CDR3 in DNA: TGCGCCGGCAGCCAAAGCGAGCGGGCCAAAAACATTCAGTACTTC.

This clonotype has more than one count but fewer than ten. This chain uses TRBV10-3 with TRBJ2-3, with 9 bases aligning to TRBD2. Germline V gene data show CDR1 as ENHRY and CDR2 as SYGVKD. Trimming cost V 5 bases and J 5 bases; bases outside gene matches: 5. The CDR3 sequence is 14 residues long. For the CDR3, the DNA is TGTGCCATCAGTTCGGCGGGGGGGCAAGATACGCAGTATTTT. This codes for CAISSAGGQDTQYF.

The genes are TRBV9 and TRBJ2-1; TRBD2 agrees at 7 bases. V gave up 4 bases and J gave up 9 bases; unmatched junction bases: 4. Looked up from germline, CDR1 is SGDLS and CDR2 is YYNGEE. This CDR3 comprises 12 residues. CDR3 amino acids: CASSRAGFEQFF. The CDR3 DNA sequence: TGTGCCAGCAGCAGAGCGGGATTTGAGCAGTTCTTC.

V is TRBV12-3 or TRBV12-4 and J is TRBJ2-1; TRBD2 aligns across 8 bases. V lost 8 bases, J lost 9 bases, and 21 bases stayed unmatched. The CDR3 spans 17 residues. The CDR3 DNA reads TGTGCCAGCCTCCCGCTCAGGCTAGCGGGCACACAGGGTGAGCAGTTCTTC. Translating gives CASLPLRLAGTQGEQFF.

This clonotype turned up a few times. This chain uses TRBV20-1 with TRBJ2-3; TRBD2 matches 7 bases. J lost 6 bases, V lost 5 bases, and 8 bases had no gene match. Germline V gene sequence: CDR1 DFQATT, CDR2 SNEGSKA (reference sequence). The CDR3 spans 13 residues. CDR3 loop: CSAGVVGGDTQYF. CDR3 bases: TGCAGTGCTGGAGTAGTGGGGGGGGATACGCAGTATTTT.

This chain connects TRBV6-2 or TRBV6-3 to TRBJ1-3; D uncertain. The CDR3 loop spans 12 amino acids. Germline assignment: CDR1 MNHEY and CDR2 SVGEGT. Trimming pared 9 bases from V and 7 bases from J, leaving 13 bases between. In nucleotides, the CDR3 is TGTGCCAGTAGCCCGCTCGGGAACACCATATATTTT. It is translated as CASSPLGNTIYF.

The V gene is TRBV7-9, the J gene TRBJ2-5; 8 bases align to TRBD2. Germline V gives CDR1 SEHNR, CDR2 FQNEAQ (reference sequence). J lost 7 bases, V lost 1 base, and 5 bases had no gene match. This CDR3 has 14 residues. In DNA form, the CDR3 reads TGTGCCAGCAGCTTAGGGACTAGCTACGGGACCCAGTACTTC. Protein product: CASSLGTSYGTQYF.

This chain connects TRBV4-2 to TRBJ2-4; 12 bases are a match to TRBD2. The length of the CDR3 is 20 residues. The J segment lost 0 bases and the V segment lost 0 bases, leaving 9 bases of the junction unmatched. Germline CDR1 is LGHNA and CDR2 is YNFKEQ. The CDR3 region is CASSQDRRTSGVLAKNIQYF. CDR3 DNA: TGTGCCAGCAGCCAAGATCGAAGGACTAGCGGGGTGCTAGCCAAAAACATTCAGTACTTC.

The table lists this clonotype with many counts. V is TRBV4-1 and J is TRBJ2-7, with D perhaps matching TRBD1 (5 bases). The CDR3 length is 15 residues. The V gene's germline CDR1 is MGHRA and CDR2 YSYEKL. V was clipped by 4 bases and J by 2 bases, with 15 bases between them. The CDR3 nucleotides are TGCGCCAGCAGCCCCGGTAGGGGCTCTACCTACGAGCAGTACTTC. Translating gives CASSPGRGSTYEQYF.